This T cell receptor (beta chain) comes out of a study of beta chain features in type 1 diabetes. Points from the study as a whole: All four CD4+ subsets from Type 1 diabetes patients carried moderately but significantly shorter TCRB CDR3s.

Since all of the isolated RNA was reverse transcribed, expressed TCRB transcripts were what got sequenced. This table comes from immunoSEQ multiplex PCR, and its TCRdb copy is limited to in-frame clones, with some not included. This table has around 150,000 clones, almost 65% appearing once. CD4+ naive, central memory, regulatory and stem cell-like memory subsets were isolated by sorting on CD45RO/CCR7/CD25/CD127/CD95/CD27. Points on this clone: What it binds is unknown.

Per the germline V gene, CDR1 is GTSNPN and CDR2 is SVGIG (reference sequence). V shed 2 bases and J 11 bases; nucleotides not matched to a gene: 12. This CDR3 spans 13 amino acids. The TCR was taken from a young man with type 1 diabetes. The sequenced sample was naive CD4+ T cells from blood. V gene TRBV30 combines with J gene TRBJ2-7, with 7 positions matching TRBD2. CDR3 coding DNA: TGTGCCTGGAGTTCCTTAACGAGCGGGGTGAAGTACTTC. It codes for CAWSSLTSGVKYF.